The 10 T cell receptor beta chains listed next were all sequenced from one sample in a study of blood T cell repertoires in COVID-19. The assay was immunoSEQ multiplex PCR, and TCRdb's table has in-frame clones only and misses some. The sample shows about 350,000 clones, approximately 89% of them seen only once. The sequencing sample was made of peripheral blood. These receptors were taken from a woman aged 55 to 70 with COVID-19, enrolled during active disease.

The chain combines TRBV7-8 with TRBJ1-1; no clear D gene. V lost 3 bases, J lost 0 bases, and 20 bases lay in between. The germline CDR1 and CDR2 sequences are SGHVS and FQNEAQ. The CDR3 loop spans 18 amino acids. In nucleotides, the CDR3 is TGTGCCAGCAGCTTTGGACTCCGAGGTCGCATCATGAACACTGAAGCTTTCTTT. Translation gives CASSFGLRGRIMNTEAFF. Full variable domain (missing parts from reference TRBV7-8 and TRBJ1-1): GAGVSQSPRYKVAKRGQDVALRCDPISGHVSLFWYQQALGQGPEFLTYFQNEAQLDKSGLPSDRFFAERPEGSVSTLKIQRTQQEDSAVYLCASSFGLRGRIMNTEAFFGQGTRLTVV.

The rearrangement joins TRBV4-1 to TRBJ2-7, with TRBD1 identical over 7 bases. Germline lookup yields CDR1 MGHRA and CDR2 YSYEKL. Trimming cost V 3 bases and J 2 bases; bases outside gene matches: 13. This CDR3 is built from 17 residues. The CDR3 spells CASSQGRGSQPPYEQYF. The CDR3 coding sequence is TGCGCCAGCAGCCAGGGCAGGGGGTCCCAGCCCCCCTACGAGCAGTACTTC.

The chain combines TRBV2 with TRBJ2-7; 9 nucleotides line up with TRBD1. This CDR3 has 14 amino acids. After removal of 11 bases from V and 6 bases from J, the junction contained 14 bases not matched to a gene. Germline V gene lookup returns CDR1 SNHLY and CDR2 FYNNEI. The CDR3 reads CASWGGDRALEQYF. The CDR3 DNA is TGTGCCTCCTGGGGGGGGGACAGGGCTCTCGAGCAGTACTTC. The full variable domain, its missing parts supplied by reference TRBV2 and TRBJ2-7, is EPEVTQTPSHQVTQMGQEVILRCVPISNHLYFYWYRQILGQKVEFLVSFYNNEISEKSEIFDDQFSVERPDGSNFTLKIRSTKLEDSAMYFCASWGGDRALEQYFGPGTRLTVT.

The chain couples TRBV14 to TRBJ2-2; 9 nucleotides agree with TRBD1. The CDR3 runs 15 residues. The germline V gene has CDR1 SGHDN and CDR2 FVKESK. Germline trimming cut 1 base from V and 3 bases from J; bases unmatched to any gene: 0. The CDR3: CASSQGTGDTGELFF. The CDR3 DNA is TGTGCCAGCAGCCAAGGGACAGGGGACACCGGGGAGCTGTTTTTT.

CDR3 DNA: TGTGCCAGCAGCTTAGCGGCCACGATCTCCGAAGCTTTCTTT. It yields the protein CASSLAATISEAFF. The rearrangement links TRBV7-8 to TRBJ1-1; unclear D gene. The CDR3 has 14 amino acids. Looked up from germline, CDR1 is SGHVS and CDR2 is FQNEAQ. The V and J ends lost 0 bases and 8 bases respectively, with 13 bases between them.

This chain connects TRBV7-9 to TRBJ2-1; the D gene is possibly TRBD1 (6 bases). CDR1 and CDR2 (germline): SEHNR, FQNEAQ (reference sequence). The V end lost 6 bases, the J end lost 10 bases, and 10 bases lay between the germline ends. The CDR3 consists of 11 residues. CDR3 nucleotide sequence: TGTGCCAGCAGTTATAGGGGGGAGCAGTTCTTC. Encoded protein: CASSYRGEQFF.

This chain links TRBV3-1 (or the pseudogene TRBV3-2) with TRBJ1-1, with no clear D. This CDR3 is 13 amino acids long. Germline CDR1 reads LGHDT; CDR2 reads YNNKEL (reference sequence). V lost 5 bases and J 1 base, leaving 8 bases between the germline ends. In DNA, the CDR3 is TGTGCCAGCAGCACGGTAGAGAACACTGAAGCTTTCTTT. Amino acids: CASSTVENTEAFF.

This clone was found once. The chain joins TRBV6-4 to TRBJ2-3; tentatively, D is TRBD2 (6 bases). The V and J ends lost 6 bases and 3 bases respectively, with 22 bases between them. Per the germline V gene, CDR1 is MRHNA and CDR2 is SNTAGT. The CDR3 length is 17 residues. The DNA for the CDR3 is TGTGCCAGCAGCGCAGAAGGGACCCTCCGGGGGACAGATACGCAGTATTTT. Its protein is CASSAEGTLRGTDTQYF.

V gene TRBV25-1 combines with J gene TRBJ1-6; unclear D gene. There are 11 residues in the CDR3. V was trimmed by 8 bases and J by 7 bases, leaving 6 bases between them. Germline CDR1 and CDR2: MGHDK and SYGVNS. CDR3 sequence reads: CASSGNSPLHF. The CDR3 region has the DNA TGTGCCAGCTCCGGGAATTCACCCCTCCACTTT. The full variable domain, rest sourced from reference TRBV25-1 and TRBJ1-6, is EADIYQTPRYLVIGTGKKITLECSQTMGHDKMYWYQQDPGMELHLIHYSYGVNSTEKGDLSSESTVSRIRTEHFPLTLESARPSHTSQYLCASSGNSPLHFGNGTRLTVT.

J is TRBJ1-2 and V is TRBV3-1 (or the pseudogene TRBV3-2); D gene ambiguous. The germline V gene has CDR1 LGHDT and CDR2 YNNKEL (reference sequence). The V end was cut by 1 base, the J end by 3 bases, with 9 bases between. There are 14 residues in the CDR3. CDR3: CASSQAPADYGYTF. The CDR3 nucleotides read TGTGCCAGCAGCCAAGCTCCGGCGGACTATGGCTACACCTTC.